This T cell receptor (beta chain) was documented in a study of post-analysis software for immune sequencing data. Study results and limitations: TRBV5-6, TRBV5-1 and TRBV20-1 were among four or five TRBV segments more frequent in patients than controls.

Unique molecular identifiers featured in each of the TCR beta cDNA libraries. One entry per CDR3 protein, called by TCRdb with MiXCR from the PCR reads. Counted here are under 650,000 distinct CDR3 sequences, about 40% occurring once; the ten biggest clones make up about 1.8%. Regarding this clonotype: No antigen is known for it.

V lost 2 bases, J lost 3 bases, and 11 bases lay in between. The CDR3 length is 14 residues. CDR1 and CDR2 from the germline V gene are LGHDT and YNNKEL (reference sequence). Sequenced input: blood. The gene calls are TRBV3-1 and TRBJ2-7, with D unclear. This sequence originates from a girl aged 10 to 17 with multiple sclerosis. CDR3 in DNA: TGTGCCAGCAGCCAAACTCCCGGACGCTACGAGCAGTACTTC. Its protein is CASSQTPGRYEQYF.